The T cell receptor (beta chain) under discussion was sequenced for a study of Ad26.COV2.S vaccination and SARS-CoV-2 variants (dated by TCRdb to the early 2020s). Broadly, across the study: Donors in the vaccine arm were drawn from COV1001, a multicentre, randomized, double-blind, placebo-controlled phase I-IIa trial testing Ad26.COV2.S in healthy adults. A total of approximately 30 samples were included in the TCR-sequenced set, comprising roughly 19 Ad26.COV2.S vaccine recipients, 5 placebo recipients and 8 SARS-CoV-2 convalescent individuals. Participants in the trial were split at random into five groups of five each, receiving low-dose or high-dose Ad26.COV2.S once or twice, or else placebo on both occasions. Throughout the experiments and outcome assessment, investigators stayed blinded to trial group allocation. The specificity and breadth of SARS-CoV-2-reactive T cell receptors after Ad26.COV2.S vaccination were assessed by TCRbeta repertoire sequencing. Ad26.COV2.S was administered intramuscularly at 5 x 10^10 or 1 x 10^11 viral particles, either as a single shot or as two shots given 56 days apart.

The immunoSEQ Assay was used to sequence TCRbeta CDR3 regions. After extraction, genomic DNA underwent amplification by bias-controlled multiplex PCR, followed by high-throughput sequencing. Per the authors' processing: Collapsing and filtering of sequences were performed to quantify the absolute abundance of each unique TCRbeta CDR3 region. Usable DNA was measured by amplifying reference genes present in all nucleated cells, and TCRbeta template counts were normalized to that usable DNA to estimate T cell fraction. Repertoire TCRs were annotated as SARS-CoV-2-specific by exact matching of V gene, CDR3 amino acid sequence and J gene to a known reactive TCR set. The reference SARS-CoV-2 TCR set came from MIRA and was filtered for enrichment in COVID-19-positive ImmuneCODE repertoires, removing public or cross-reactive TCRs. Using the MIRA antigens, annotated TCRs were further analysed by specific ORF or by position within an ORF. Depth was the summed frequency of annotated unique rearrangements, while breadth was defined as annotated unique rearrangements over total unique productive rearrangements. Group comparisons of TCR breadth used two-sided Wilcoxon rank-sum tests. Drawn from immuneACCESS, this table holds only the in-frame rearrangements with V and J called that TCRdb kept. Clones are partly lost; checked studies trace under half to an unresolved V gene and leave the rest unexplained. Clone size and V and J calls were adopted from that table, with D and trimming inferred from the DNA. Here the sample has roughly 380,000 clones; about 85% occur a single time. The ten largest clones capture about 3.5% of the sample.

From cysteine to phenylalanine, the CDR3 is 15 amino acids long. CDR3 DNA only is kept here, 45 bases in frame from base 1. After removal of 1 base from V and 8 bases from J, the junction retains 3 bases not matched to a gene. CDR1 LGHDT and CDR2 YNNKEL are derived from the germline V gene (reference sequence). In the paper's terms, the treatment or condition label means: 15 to 20 received Ad26.COV2.S at low or high dose, single or two shots; 5 received placebo; per-sample allocation not given. For vaccine and placebo recipients, repertoires were sequenced using samples collected on day 63 after the first injection. Between 29 July and 7 August 2020, Cohort 1b enrolled approximately 26 adults aged 18-55 years at one site in Boston, USA. As a vaccine, Ad26.COV2.S was a replication-incompetent adenovirus type 26 vector that expressed a prefusion-stabilized SARS-CoV-2 spike protein derived from the original Wuhan strain.

About this clone: Its antigen specificity is not known. Base qualities are not recorded, but no much larger clone differs from it by a single base.

General conclusions and limits of the study: The study was not powered to compare responses between vaccine doses or regimens. Substantial breadth of spike-specific CD8+ and CD4+ T cell responses was reported after vaccination. Compared with placebo recipients, Ad26.COV2.S recipients showed higher spike-specific TCR breadth (P = 0.0014). Vaccine and placebo recipients had comparable non-spike TCR breadth, which fits with the vaccine containing only spike. The authors noted that total T cell responses may have been underestimated by the TCR breadth and depth analyses.

The V and J segments used are TRBV3-1 (or the pseudogene TRBV3-2) and TRBJ1-6; 9 junctional bases match TRBD1. The TCR comes from a person between 18 and 59 years old who received the Ad26.COV2.S COVID-19 vaccine or a placebo. Sequencing was performed on peripheral blood, taken in a trial of Ad26.COV2.S vaccine versus placebo. The CDR3 protein: CASSQVGQGDSPLHF. The DNA sequence follows: TGTGCCAGCAGCCAAGTGGGACAGGGTGATTCACCCCTCCACTTT.